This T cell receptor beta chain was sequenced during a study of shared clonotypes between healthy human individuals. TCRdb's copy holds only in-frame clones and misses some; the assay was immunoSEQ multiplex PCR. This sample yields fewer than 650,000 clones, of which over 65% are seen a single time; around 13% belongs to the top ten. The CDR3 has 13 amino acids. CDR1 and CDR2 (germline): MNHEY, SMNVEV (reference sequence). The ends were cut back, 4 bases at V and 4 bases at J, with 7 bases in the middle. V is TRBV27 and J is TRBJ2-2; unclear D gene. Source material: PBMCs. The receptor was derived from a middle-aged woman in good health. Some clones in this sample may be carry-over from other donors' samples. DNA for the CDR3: TGTGCCAGCAGTTCCGACGGCACCGGGGAGCTGTTTTTT. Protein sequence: CASSSDGTGELFF.